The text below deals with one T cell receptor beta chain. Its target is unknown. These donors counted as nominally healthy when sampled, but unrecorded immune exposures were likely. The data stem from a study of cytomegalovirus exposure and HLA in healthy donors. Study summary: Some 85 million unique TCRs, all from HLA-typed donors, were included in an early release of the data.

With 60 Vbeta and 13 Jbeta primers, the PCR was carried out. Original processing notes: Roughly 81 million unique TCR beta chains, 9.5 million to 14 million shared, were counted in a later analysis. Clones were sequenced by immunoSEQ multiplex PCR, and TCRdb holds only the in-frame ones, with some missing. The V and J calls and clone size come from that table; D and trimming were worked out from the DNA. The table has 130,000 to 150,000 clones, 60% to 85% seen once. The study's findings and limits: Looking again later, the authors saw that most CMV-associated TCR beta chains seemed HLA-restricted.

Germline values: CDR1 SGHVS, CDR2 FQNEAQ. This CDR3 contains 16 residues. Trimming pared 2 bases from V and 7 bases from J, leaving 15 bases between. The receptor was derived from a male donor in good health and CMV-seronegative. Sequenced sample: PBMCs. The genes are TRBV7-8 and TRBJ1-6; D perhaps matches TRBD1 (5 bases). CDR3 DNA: TGTGCCAGCAGCTTACAATCCCCAGGGTCGAATTCACCCCTCCACTTT. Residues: CASSLQSPGSNSPLHF.